Below, 31 T cell receptor beta chains from the same sample are listed, as sequenced in a study of blood T cell repertoires in COVID-19. Libraries were prepared by immunoSEQ multiplex PCR; TCRdb keeps only in-frame clonotypes and omits some of them. Of over 200,000 clones in the sample, around 84% are singletons; the top ten hold 15% to 20%. Sequencing was performed on peripheral blood. The receptor set was obtained from a woman of 80 years or more with active or convalescent COVID-19.

The chain has TRBV6-2 or TRBV6-3 and TRBJ2-4, with TRBD2 matching 8 bases. Trimming at V came to 5 bases and at J to 3 bases, leaving 6 bases not matched to a gene. The CDR3 runs 15 residues. From germline, CDR1 is MNHEY and CDR2 SVGEGT. The CDR3 DNA follows: TGTGCCAGCAGTCGGGGGGGCCCAGACAAAAACATTCAGTACTTC. The encoded protein is CASSRGGPDKNIQYF.

The V call is TRBV6-2 or TRBV6-3, the J call TRBJ1-1, with D maybe TRBD1 (5 bases). The V end lost 6 bases, the J end lost 0 bases, and 11 bases lay between the germline ends. The CDR3 is made up of 14 amino acids. Germline V gene sequence: CDR1 MNHEY, CDR2 SVGEGT. DNA for the CDR3: TGTGCCAGCAGCTCTAGGGGCGTGAACACTGAAGCTTTCTTT. Translating it yields CASSSRGVNTEAFF.

This rearrangement joins TRBV30 to TRBJ1-3; 7 bases line up with TRBD1. Germline V CDR1 and CDR2: GTSNPN, SVGIG (reference sequence). The trim removed 4 bases at V and 0 bases at J, leaving 18 bases unmatched. The CDR3 totals 19 residues. The CDR3 here is CAWITDRPIRDISGNTIYF. DNA for the CDR3: TGTGCCTGGATTACGGACAGGCCCATAAGGGATATCTCTGGAAACACCATATATTTT.

Note on this clone: Other nucleotide sequences from this sample produce the same CDR3. This chain uses TRBV9 with TRBJ2-7; D unclear. This CDR3 is 14 amino acids long. Trimming removed 2 bases from V and 0 bases from J, with 9 bases in between. CDR1 SGDLS and CDR2 YYNGEE come from the germline V gene. This CDR3 is CASSVTGNSYEQYF. The DNA for the CDR3 is TGTGCCAGCAGCGTCACGGGTAACTCCTACGAGCAGTACTTC.

This chain joins TRBV6-2 or TRBV6-3 and TRBJ2-1; 8 bases are a match to TRBD2. Germline CDR1 is MNHEY and CDR2 is SVGEGT. This CDR3 contains 16 residues. With V trimmed by 5 bases and J by 0 bases, 6 bases remained unmatched. CDR3 DNA: TGTGCCAGCAGTATTACTAGCGGCAGCTCCTACAATGAGCAGTTCTTC. Translation: CASSITSGSSYNEQFF.

The V gene is TRBV19, the J gene TRBJ2-7, with TRBD2 identical over 7 bases. CDR3 length equals 13 residues. From germline, CDR1 is LNHDA and CDR2 SQIVND (reference sequence). Trimming at V came to 8 bases and at J to 2 bases, leaving 6 bases not matched to a gene. DNA for the CDR3: TGTGCCAGTGGGAGGGCCACACCCTACGAGCAGTACTTC. Protein sequence: CASGRATPYEQYF. Combining the CDR3 with reference TRBV19 and TRBJ2-7 gives the whole variable domain DGGITQSPKYLFRKEGQNVTLSCEQNLNHDAMYWYRQDPGQGLRLIYYSQIVNDFQKGDIAEGYSVSREKKESFPLTVTSAQKNPTAFYLCASGRATPYEQYFGPGTRLTVT.

This chain connects TRBV7-2 to TRBJ1-5; tentatively, D is TRBD1 (5 bases). The CDR3 is 15 amino acids. The ends were cut back, 2 bases at V and 3 bases at J, with 11 bases in the middle. CDR1 and CDR2 (germline): SGHTA, FQGNSA. In DNA, the CDR3 is TGTGCCAGCAGCTTAAGGGGACTTTTCAATCAGCCCCAGCATTTT. Translating it yields CASSLRGLFNQPQHF.

The chain links TRBV19 to TRBJ2-5; 12 bases are shared with TRBD2. Germline V gene sequence: CDR1 LNHDA, CDR2 SQIVND (reference sequence). This CDR3 is built from 18 residues. J gave up 3 bases and V 5 bases, and 13 bases lay outside the gene matches. The CDR3 spells CASSPGQSRLAGEETQYF. The DNA of the CDR3 is TGTGCCAGTAGTCCGGGACAGAGCAGACTAGCGGGAGAAGAGACCCAGTACTTC. Full variable domain (remainder filled in from reference TRBV19 and TRBJ2-5): DGGITQSPKYLFRKEGQNVTLSCEQNLNHDAMYWYRQDPGQGLRLIYYSQIVNDFQKGDIAEGYSVSREKKESFPLTVTSAQKNPTAFYLCASSPGQSRLAGEETQYFGPGTRLLVL.

This chain links TRBV3-1 (or the pseudogene TRBV3-2) with TRBJ2-2; D gene unclear. The ends were cut back, 6 bases at V and 1 base at J, with 12 bases in the middle. The CDR3 runs to 15 residues. CDR1 is LGHDT and CDR2 is YNNKEL in the germline V gene (reference sequence). In DNA form, the CDR3 reads TGTGCCAGCAGAAAAGAGAAGAAGAACACCGGGGAGCTGTTTTTT. Amino acids: CASRKEKKNTGELFF.

V and J are TRBV14 and TRBJ2-5, with D uncertain. This CDR3 spans 12 amino acids. The ends were cut back, 5 bases at V and 5 bases at J, with 9 bases in the middle. CDR1 is SGHDN, CDR2 FVKESK, per germline. The CDR3 coding sequence is TGTGCCAGCAGCTTCGTCCCGGAGACCCAGTACTTC. Translating gives CASSFVPETQYF.

The J gene is TRBJ1-3, the V gene TRBV3-1 (or the pseudogene TRBV3-2); D call uncertain. Per the germline V gene, CDR1 is LGHDT and CDR2 is YNNKEL (reference sequence). This CDR3 region has 13 residues. V was shortened by 7 bases and J by 0 bases, with 7 bases between the two germline ends. Here the CDR3 reads CASTPGSGNTIYF. The CDR3 DNA reads TGTGCCAGCACCCCGGGCTCTGGAAACACCATATATTTT.

The rearrangement joins TRBV9 to TRBJ2-7; 7 bases line up with TRBD1. The CDR3 loop spans 14 amino acids. The germline V gene has CDR1 SGDLS and CDR2 YYNGEE. The J segment lost 6 bases and the V segment lost 4 bases, leaving 10 bases of the junction unmatched. The CDR3 loop reads CASSPRDRQGEQYF. The DNA of the CDR3 is TGTGCCAGCAGCCCCCGGGACAGACAAGGCGAGCAGTACTTC.

This clone has a handful of counts. The rearrangement uses TRBV21-1 and TRBJ1-5; the table assigns TRBD1, which was not confirmed against the DNA. TRBV21-1 is flagged as a pseudogene. The CDR3 extends over 15 amino acids. The CDR3 nucleotides are TGTGCCAGCAGCAGGCGGGACAGGGATAATCAGCCCCAGCATTTT. Its translation is CASSRRDRDNQPQHF.

This clone turned up a few times. The chain recombines TRBV10-3 with TRBJ1-2; perhaps TRBD1 as D (6 bases). The V gene lost 0 bases and the J gene lost 5 bases, with 22 bases spanning the gap. CDR1 is ENHRY and CDR2 is SYGVKD in the germline V gene. This CDR3 has 18 amino acids. Here the CDR3 reads CAISESRADSLVRYGYTF. Here the CDR3 DNA reads TGTGCCATCAGTGAGTCACGGGCGGACAGCCTCGTGAGGTATGGCTACACCTTC.

The chain has TRBV7-9 and TRBJ2-7; TRBD2 matches 14 bases. CDR3 length: 16 residues. Germline CDR1 and CDR2: SEHNR and FQNEAQ (reference sequence). The ends lost 5 bases at V and 5 bases at J; junction bases unmatched: 8. The CDR3: CASSPWTSGRFNEQYF. The CDR3 region has the DNA TGTGCCAGCAGCCCATGGACTAGCGGGAGGTTCAACGAGCAGTACTTC. The entire variable domain, with the rest obtained from reference TRBV7-9 and TRBJ2-7, is as follows: DTGVSQNPRHKITKRGQNVTFRCDPISEHNRLYWYRQTLGQGPEFLTYFQNEAQLEKSRLLSDRFSAERPKGSFSTLEIQRTEQGDSAMYLCASSPWTSGRFNEQYFGPGTRLTVT.

This clone was recorded once. The genes are TRBV11-2 and TRBJ2-3; 9 bases align to TRBD1. J lost 0 bases, V lost 2 bases, and 3 bases had no gene match. Germline V gene data show CDR1 as SGHAT and CDR2 as FQNNGV. CDR3 size: 16 residues. The CDR3 DNA follows: TGTGCCAGCAGCTTAACAGGGGGCTATAGCACAGATACGCAGTATTTT. Its protein product is CASSLTGGYSTDTQYF.

The V and J genes are TRBV21-1 and TRBJ1-6; TRBD1 is the table's D call, not checked against the DNA. TRBV21-1 is described as a pseudogene. This CDR3 contains 14 residues. DNA of the CDR3: TGTGCCAGCATCGACAGTAGCCGTAATTCACCCCTCCACTTT. It translates to CASIDSSRNSPLHF.

This chain links TRBV19 with TRBJ2-2; TRBD2 aligns across 7 bases. Germline V gene lookup returns CDR1 LNHDA and CDR2 SQIVND (reference sequence). V gave up 6 bases and J gave up 9 bases; unmatched junction bases: 13. CDR3 size: 15 residues. The CDR3 nucleotides are TGTGCCAGTAGACCGAGGGACGGGGGGATCAGGGAGCTGTTTTTT. Translated, it gives CASRPRDGGIRELFF.

J is TRBJ1-2 and V is TRBV4-1, with a tentative D call TRBD1 (6 bases). The ends were cut back, 5 bases at V and 4 bases at J, with 17 bases in the middle. CDR1 MGHRA and CDR2 YSYEKL come from the germline V gene. This CDR3 spans 15 amino acids. CDR3 amino acids: CASSISGADIYGYTF. CDR3 DNA: TGCGCCAGCAGCATCTCAGGGGCCGATATCTATGGCTACACCTTC.

This sequence joins TRBV3-1 (or the pseudogene TRBV3-2) and TRBJ2-7; tentative D call: TRBD1 (6 bases). The CDR3 totals 14 residues. Trimming stripped 4 bases from V and 4 bases from J, with 14 bases between. The germline CDR1 and CDR2 sequences are LGHDT and YNNKEL (reference sequence). In nucleotides, the CDR3 is TGTGCCAGCAGCCCGGGACATCAATATTACGAGCAGTACTTC. Translating gives CASSPGHQYYEQYF.

The rearrangement links TRBV11-2 to TRBJ2-2; 9 bases line up with TRBD1. The V gene's germline CDR1 is SGHAT and CDR2 FQNNGV. After removal of 4 bases from V and 5 bases from J, the junction contained 8 bases not matched to a gene. This CDR3 has 16 residues. The chain's CDR3 is CASSSRTGVGTGELFF. CDR3 nucleotides: TGTGCCAGCAGCTCCAGGACAGGGGTCGGAACCGGGGAGCTGTTTTTT.

The rearrangement joins TRBV11-2 to TRBJ2-3, with 9 bases lining up with TRBD2. V lost 3 bases, J lost 10 bases, and 11 bases stayed unmatched. The CDR3 loop spans 15 amino acids. CDR1 SGHAT and CDR2 FQNNGV come from the germline V gene. The CDR3 sequence: CASSFLAGATGAQYF. The CDR3 DNA sequence: TGTGCCAGCAGCTTCTTAGCGGGGGCCACTGGGGCGCAGTATTTT.

The rearrangement joins TRBV18 to TRBJ2-2; 7 bases are a match to TRBD1. J gave up 5 bases and V 5 bases, and 5 bases lay outside the gene matches. The CDR3 spans 14 residues. Per the germline V gene, CDR1 is KGHSH and CDR2 is LQKENI. The CDR3: CASSATGQTGELFF. CDR3 DNA: TGTGCCAGCTCAGCGACAGGGCAGACCGGGGAGCTGTTTTTT.

The chain has TRBV12-5 and TRBJ1-1; D is undetermined. This CDR3 region has 13 residues. Germline V gene lookup returns CDR1 LGHNT and CDR2 FRNRAP. Trimming removed 7 bases from V and 3 bases from J, with 12 bases in between. In DNA form, the CDR3 reads TGTGCTAGTGCTCAACTAGGTGACACTGAAGCTTTCTTT. Residues: CASAQLGDTEAFF.

The chain couples TRBV5-1 to TRBJ1-6, with 12 bases aligning to TRBD1. The V gene end was trimmed by 4 bases and the J gene end by 8 bases; junction bases not matched to a gene: 10. In germline, CDR1 is SGHRS, CDR2 YFSETQ. This CDR3 is built from 17 residues. The CDR3 loop is CASSPGGTGGTDSPLHF. The CDR3 nucleotides read TGCGCCAGCAGCCCCGGGGGGACAGGGGGCACGGATTCACCCCTCCACTTT.

This chain joins TRBV14 and TRBJ2-1, with TRBD2 matching 7 bases. The CDR3 has 16 amino acids. The germline V gene has CDR1 SGHDN and CDR2 FVKESK. The junction had 12 bases not matched to a gene; V was cut back by 0 bases and J by 10 bases. The CDR3 nucleotides are TGTGCCAGCAGCCAAGACCGCGGGGGAACGACGGCCGAGCAGTTCTTC. Its protein is CASSQDRGGTTAEQFF.

This rearrangement joins TRBV27 to TRBJ2-7, with TRBD2 as a possible D gene (6 bases). Germline assignment: CDR1 MNHEY and CDR2 SMNVEV (reference sequence). The CDR3 sequence is 19 residues long. V lost 7 bases to trimming and J lost 0 bases, with 28 bases between them. The CDR3 protein is CASMPYPGRAGQSSYEQYF. The CDR3 DNA follows: TGTGCCAGCATGCCCTACCCCGGGAGAGCGGGTCAGAGCTCCTACGAGCAGTACTTC.

CDR3 amino acids: CASSLGSGNTIYF. The CDR3 region has the DNA TGCGCCAGCAGTCTTGGCTCGGGAAACACCATATATTTT. The chain is built from TRBV5-1 and TRBJ1-3; D gene uncertain. Trimming removed 5 bases at V and 4 bases at J, with 10 bases between. Germline lookup yields CDR1 SGHRS and CDR2 YFSETQ. The length of the CDR3 is 13 residues.

This chain joins TRBV2 and TRBJ1-3; possibly TRBD1 for D (6 bases). The CDR3 sequence is 17 residues long. Trimming pared 1 base from V and 7 bases from J, leaving 20 bases between. Germline V CDR1 and CDR2: SNHLY, FYNNEI. This chain's CDR3 is CASSEGGGAGVLNTIYF. Written as DNA, the CDR3 is TGTGCCAGCAGTGAAGGGGGGGGCGCCGGGGTTTTGAACACCATATATTTT.

The V call is TRBV27, the J call TRBJ2-7, with 7 bases fitting TRBD2. The CDR3 is 18 residues long. Looked up from germline, CDR1 is MNHEY and CDR2 is SMNVEV (reference sequence). The V and J ends lost 2 bases and 2 bases, in that order; junction bases with no gene match: 15. CDR3 protein: CASSLAAPISGTTYEQYF. CDR3 bases: TGTGCCAGCAGTTTAGCAGCCCCCATTTCCGGGACTACCTACGAGCAGTACTTC.

The rearrangement joins TRBV20-1 to TRBJ2-7; D is possibly TRBD2 (6 bases). This CDR3 has 14 amino acids. The germline V gene encodes CDR1 DFQATT and CDR2 SNEGSKA (reference sequence). The V and J ends lost 3 bases and 2 bases respectively, with 14 bases between them. For the CDR3, the DNA is TGCAGTGCTAGTAGTGCCCGCGGGACCTACGAGCAGTACTTC. Translation: CSASSARGTYEQYF.